These 11 T cell receptor beta chains originate from one sample sequenced in a study of shared clonotypes between healthy human individuals. Method: immunoSEQ multiplex PCR; TCRdb's copy keeps in-frame clones and lacks some. This table holds some 2.3 million clones, 85% to 95% found once. Input material: naive CD4+ T cells from PBMCs. Subset defined: CD45RA+ positively selected. These receptors were obtained from a man younger than 35 in good health. Some clones in this sample may be carry-over from other donors' samples.

V and J are TRBV28 and TRBJ2-1; D call uncertain. CDR1 and CDR2 (germline): MDHEN, SYDVKM. CDR3 length: 11 amino acids. The V end lost 8 bases, the J end lost 6 bases, and 8 bases lay between the germline ends. CDR3 region: CASLTLNEQFF. The CDR3 nucleotides read TGTGCCAGCCTTACTCTCAATGAGCAGTTCTTC.

The V call is TRBV28, the J call TRBJ1-2; D is possibly TRBD1 (5 bases). The germline V gene has CDR1 MDHEN and CDR2 SYDVKM. CDR3 length: 14 amino acids. V shed 5 bases and J shed 3 bases, with 13 bases lying between them. The CDR3 is CASSPLGQHYGYTF. DNA for the CDR3: TGTGCCAGCAGTCCTTTGGGGCAGCACTATGGCTACACCTTC.

J is TRBJ2-3 and V is TRBV27, with 7 bases identical to TRBD1. Germline V gene data show CDR1 as MNHEY and CDR2 as SMNVEV (reference sequence). J was trimmed by 4 bases and V by 5 bases; bases with no gene match: 12. This CDR3 is built from 16 residues. DNA of the CDR3: TGTGCCAGCAGTCCCCAGGGGGTATGGGTCCCAGATACGCAGTATTTT. This gives the protein CASSPQGVWVPDTQYF.

The V gene is TRBV7-9, the J gene TRBJ2-3; no clear D. With 3 bases removed from V and 2 bases from J, the gap between germline ends came to 9 bases. Germline V lookup: CDR1 SEHNR, CDR2 FQNEAQ (reference sequence). The CDR3 totals 14 residues. CDR3 sequence (DNA): TGTGCCAGCAGCTTCCCTAGGCCCACAGATACGCAGTATTTT. Protein product: CASSFPRPTDTQYF.

The chain links TRBV5-1 to TRBJ2-1; the match to TRBD2 covers 9 bases. Germline V gene sequence: CDR1 SGHRS, CDR2 YFSETQ. Losses at the gene ends were 2 bases for V and 3 bases for J; bases not matched to a gene: 3. The length of the CDR3 is 15 residues. The CDR3 DNA is TGCGCCAGCAGCTTAAGGCGGGAGGGCTACAATGAGCAGTTCTTC. Protein: CASSLRREGYNEQFF.

V gene TRBV28 combines with J gene TRBJ2-1, with D possibly being TRBD1 or TRBD2 (5 bases each). This CDR3 has 16 residues. Germline lookup yields CDR1 MDHEN and CDR2 SYDVKM. The V end was cut by 4 bases, the J end by 2 bases, with 15 bases between. The CDR3 nucleotides are TGTGCCAGCAGTTCCCATGCTGGGGGACCCTACAATGAGCAGTTCTTC. This gives the protein CASSSHAGGPYNEQFF.

About this clone itself: Other DNA sequences in this specimen translate into the identical CDR3. This sequence joins TRBV7-3 and TRBJ2-1; 12 bases align to TRBD2. This CDR3 has 13 amino acids. The V gene end was trimmed by 5 bases and the J gene end by 9 bases; junction bases not matched to a gene: 2. CDR1 SGHTA and CDR2 FQGTGA come from the germline V gene. The CDR3 DNA reads TGTGCCAGCAGCCCGGGACTAGCGGGTGAGCAGTTCTTC. Translation gives CASSPGLAGEQFF.

V gene TRBV7-8 combines with J gene TRBJ2-7; 9 bases line up with TRBD1. The CDR3 has 17 residues. Germline CDR1 SGHVS, CDR2 FQNEAQ. J was trimmed by 4 bases and V by 1 base; bases with no gene match: 11. As DNA, the CDR3 is TGTGCCAGCAGCTTAGACCCCTTGCCGGGACAGGGATACGAGCAGTACTTC. Translation gives CASSLDPLPGQGYEQYF.

This chain uses TRBV11-2 with TRBJ1-1, with 8 positions matching TRBD1. The CDR3 runs 14 residues. The trim removed 7 bases at V and 3 bases at J, leaving 7 bases unmatched. The germline V gene has CDR1 SGHAT and CDR2 FQNNGV. The DNA for the CDR3 is TGTGCCAGCACGATCAGGGGGCGCGACACTGAAGCTTTCTTT. Translating it yields CASTIRGRDTEAFF.

This chain connects TRBV18 to TRBJ2-7, with unresolved D. The length of the CDR3 is 13 residues. Between the trimmed V and J ends, which lost 4 bases and 7 bases, there was a span of 14 bases. Germline CDR1 and CDR2: KGHSH and LQKENI. CDR3 amino acids: CASSLGSHWEQYF. CDR3 DNA sequence: TGTGCCAGCTCACTAGGGTCCCACTGGGAGCAGTACTTC.

The chain carries TRBV5-1 and TRBJ2-1; a possible D gene is TRBD2 (5 bases). CDR3 length: 16 amino acids. The V gene's germline CDR1 is SGHRS and CDR2 YFSETQ. With 5 bases removed from V and 3 bases from J, the gap between germline ends came to 18 bases. The CDR3 loop is CASRYTIEGYYNEQFF. CDR3 nucleotide sequence: TGCGCCAGCAGATACACCATTGAGGGTTACTACAATGAGCAGTTCTTC.